Below are 11 T cell receptor beta chains sequenced from a single sample in a study of blood T cells in healthy people across ages. A J-beta primer mix and a sample-barcoded 5' primer were used in a second PCR of about 7 to 12 cycles. TCRdb analysed the 5' RACE reads with MiXCR anew, one entry per CDR3 protein. The repertoire consists of about 1.7 million distinct CDR3 sequences, with approximately 30% occurring once and the leading ten covering 7.7%. Sequencing used blood. The source is a woman in her twenties or thirties in good health.

The chain has TRBV7-9 and TRBJ2-3, with D maybe TRBD2 (6 bases). CDR3 length: 14 residues. Germline V lookup: CDR1 SEHNR, CDR2 FQNEAQ (reference sequence). With 5 bases removed from V and 0 bases from J, the gap between germline ends came to 9 bases. Written as DNA, the CDR3 is TGTGCCAGCAGCCGCGGGGTGAGCACAGATACGCAGTATTTT. This sequence encodes CASSRGVSTDTQYF.

On this clonotype: The junction shows a germline mismatch at one end, possibly a read error. This chain links TRBV10-3 with TRBJ2-1; 9 nucleotides align to TRBD2. CDR1 is ENHRY and CDR2 is SYGVKD in the germline V gene. The CDR3 is made up of 15 amino acids. The CDR3 is CAINEAGGPQSEQFF. In nucleotides, the CDR3 is TGTGCCATCAATGAGGCGGGAGGGCCACAGAGTGAGCAGTTCTTC.

The V and J genes are TRBV20-1 and TRBJ2-1; TRBD2 matches 10 bases. Germline assignment: CDR1 DFQATT and CDR2 SNEGSKA (reference sequence). The CDR3 contains 14 residues. V gave up 2 bases and J gave up 8 bases; unmatched junction bases: 6. The CDR3 sequence: CSARLAGVFDEQFF. CDR3 DNA: TGCAGTGCTAGACTAGCGGGAGTTTTCGATGAGCAGTTCTTC.

This clonotype occurred a few times. The chain has TRBV12-3 or TRBV12-4 and TRBJ1-1, with 7 bases lining up with TRBD1. CDR3 length equals 14 residues. J lost 4 bases, V lost 5 bases, and 7 bases had no gene match. CDR3 residues: CASSPTTGSTEAFF. CDR3 DNA sequence: TGTGCCAGCAGTCCCACGACAGGGAGCACTGAAGCTTTCTTT.

The rearrangement joins TRBV4-1 to TRBJ1-1; D not certain. Trimming left V 6 bases short and J 0 bases short, with 11 bases between. The CDR3 runs to 14 residues. In germline, CDR1 is MGHRA, CDR2 YSYEKL. The CDR3 nucleotides are TGCGCCAGCAGGACCCCCTCCATGAACACTGAAGCTTTCTTT. As protein: CASRTPSMNTEAFF.

In its sample, this clonotype was seen many times. V and J are TRBV11-2 and TRBJ2-7; the D call may be TRBD1 or TRBD2 (5 bases each). Germline loops: CDR1 SGHAT, CDR2 FQNNGV. This CDR3 has 13 amino acids. V lost 5 bases to trimming and J lost 3 bases, with 11 bases between them. For the CDR3, the DNA is TGTGCCAGCAGCATAAGGGGACGCTACGAGCAGTACTTC. Translating gives CASSIRGRYEQYF. Together with reference TRBV11-2 and TRBJ2-7, the CDR3 gives the full variable domain: EAGVAQSPRYKIIEKRQSVAFWCNPISGHATLYWYQQILGQGPKLLIQFQNNGVVDDSQLPKDRFSAERLKGVDSTLKIQPAKLEDSAVYLCASSIRGRYEQYFGPGTRLTVT.

This clonotype was seen a handful of times. This chain links TRBV20-1 with TRBJ2-1, with 8 bases identical to TRBD2. V dropped 5 bases and J dropped 4; count of bases not matched to a gene: 4. Germline CDR1 reads DFQATT; CDR2 reads SNEGSKA (reference sequence). The CDR3 totals 13 residues. The CDR3 loop reads CSASGLAYNEQFF. In nucleotides, the CDR3 is TGCAGTGCTTCCGGACTAGCTTACAATGAGCAGTTCTTC.

The sample holds a few counts of this clonotype. The chain links TRBV20-1 to TRBJ1-1; D perhaps matches TRBD1 (6 bases). CDR3 length: 16 amino acids. Germline V lookup: CDR1 DFQATT, CDR2 SNEGSKA (reference sequence). Trimming pared 4 bases from V and 0 bases from J, leaving 18 bases between. For the CDR3, the DNA is TGCAGTGCTACCCGGTTGGCAGGGGCCATGAACACTGAAGCTTTCTTT. Amino acid sequence: CSATRLAGAMNTEAFF.

This clonotype was detected only a few times. V usage is TRBV5-1 and J usage is TRBJ2-1, with 8 bases lining up with TRBD2. This CDR3 is built from 15 residues. The germline V gene encodes CDR1 SGHRS and CDR2 YFSETQ. The ends lost 7 bases at V and 6 bases at J; junction bases unmatched: 12. This CDR3 reads CASVGSGGAVNEQFF. The CDR3 DNA sequence: TGCGCCAGCGTGGGCTCGGGGGGGGCCGTCAATGAGCAGTTCTTC.

This clonotype was seen a few times. This chain joins TRBV12-3 or TRBV12-4 and TRBJ2-5; 7 nucleotides align to TRBD2. With 6 bases clipped from V and 5 bases from J, the junction kept 6 bases outside the gene matches. The CDR3 loop spans 13 amino acids. CDR3 amino acids: CASSRAGPETQYF. The CDR3 DNA reads TGTGCCAGCAGCAGAGCGGGACCCGAGACCCAGTACTTC.

This clonotype was found many times. This CDR3 is CASSLGETGGDEQYF. CDR3 nucleotides: TGCGCCAGCAGCTTGGGGGAGACAGGGGGCGACGAGCAGTACTTC. The chain recombines TRBV5-1 with TRBJ2-7; TRBD1 aligns across 10 bases. V was pared by 0 bases and J by 5 bases, with 5 bases of the junction left unmatched. CDR3 size: 15 residues. Germline lookup yields CDR1 SGHRS and CDR2 YFSETQ.